This TCR beta chain was obtained from a study of T cells in narcolepsy (dated by TCRdb to between 2017 and 2018). Regarding the research as a whole: Healthy control donors were enrolled in the study alongside patients who had narcolepsy type 1 or type 2 (NT1, NT2). The study used TCR Vbeta sequencing to track clonotypes in blood and CSF while looking for autoreactive T cells in narcolepsy patients that target self-antigens of hypocretin neurons (hypocretin, TRIB2). Broad study findings and their caveats: HCRT-specific and TRIB2-specific autoreactive clonotypes were highlighted in plots that compared CD4+ T cell clonotypes in CSF versus blood from the same patient. Numbers of sequenced blood memory CD4+ clonotypes were comparable, averaging approximately 38,000 in patients and roughly 30,000 in controls. Certain blood memory CD4+ repertoires from patients and controls had no sequences that matched autoreactive T cell clones. Autoreactive clonotypes were reported to be detected serially in the blood of the same patients and of different patients, but not in the blood of healthy controls.

For TCR Vbeta sequencing, memory CD4+ T cells were sorted ex vivo from the peripheral blood of both healthy controls and narcolepsy patients. Remarks on this clone: The antigen this receptor binds is unknown. Base qualities are not provided; no much larger clone lies one nucleotide away.

Library method: the immunoSEQ multiplex PCR assay. TCRdb's version of the immuneACCESS table is confined to in-frame rearrangements and falls short of the full clone set. An unresolved V gene accounts for under half of the shortfall where checked; the remainder is of unknown origin. The sample table records 31,000 or so clones; 85% to 90% of these occur just once. The ten largest clones add up to approximately 1.2% of the sample. The sequence was obtained from a human donor with narcolepsy. Sequenced sample: CD45RA- memory CD4+ T cells from PBMCs. The cell subset or site label corresponds to: memory T cells sorted ex vivo from peripheral blood.

In nucleotides, the sequence is TGTGCCAGCAGCCCCGGGAGGGCCTGGGGGGGGGAGCTGTTTTTT. Its amino acids are CASSPGRAWGGELFF. The V and J segments used are TRBV5-4 and TRBJ2-2, with 8 junctional bases fitting TRBD2. Germline trimming amounts to 4 bases on V and 8 bases on J, with 10 as the count of junction bases outside the gene matches. Taken from the germline V gene (reference sequence), the CDR1 and CDR2 loops are SGHNT and YYREEE. Its CDR3 holds 15 amino acids, cysteine through phenylalanine. The CDR3 DNA has 45 bases and is translated from base 1. Reference TRBV5-4 and TRBJ2-2 proteins supply the regions before and after the CDR3; the full variable domain is: ETGVTQSPTHLIKTRGQQVTLRCSSQSGHNTVSWYQQALGQGPQFIFQYYREEENGRGNFPPRFSGLQFPNYSSELNVNALELDDSALYLCASSPGRAWGGELFFGEGSRLTVL.